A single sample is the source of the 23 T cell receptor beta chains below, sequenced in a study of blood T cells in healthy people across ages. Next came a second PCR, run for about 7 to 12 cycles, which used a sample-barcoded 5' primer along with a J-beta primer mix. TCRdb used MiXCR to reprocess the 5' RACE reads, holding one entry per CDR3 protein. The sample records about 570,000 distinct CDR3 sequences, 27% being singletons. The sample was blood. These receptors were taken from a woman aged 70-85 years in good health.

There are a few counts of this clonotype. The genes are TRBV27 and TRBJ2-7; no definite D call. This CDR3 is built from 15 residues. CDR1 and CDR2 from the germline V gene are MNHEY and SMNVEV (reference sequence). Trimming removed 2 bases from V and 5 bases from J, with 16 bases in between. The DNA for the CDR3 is TGTGCCAGCAGTTTAGGGGTGAGTTGGGTAGACGAGCAGTACTTC. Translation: CASSLGVSWVDEQYF.

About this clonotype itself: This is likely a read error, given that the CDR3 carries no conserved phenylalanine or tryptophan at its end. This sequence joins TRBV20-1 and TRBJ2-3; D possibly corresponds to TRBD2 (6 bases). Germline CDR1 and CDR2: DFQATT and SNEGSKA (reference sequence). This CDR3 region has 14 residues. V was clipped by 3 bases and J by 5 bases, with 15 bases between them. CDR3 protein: CSARTRLGRDTQYL. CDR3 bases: TGCAGTGCTAGGACCCGACTAGGCCGAGATACGCAGTATCTT.

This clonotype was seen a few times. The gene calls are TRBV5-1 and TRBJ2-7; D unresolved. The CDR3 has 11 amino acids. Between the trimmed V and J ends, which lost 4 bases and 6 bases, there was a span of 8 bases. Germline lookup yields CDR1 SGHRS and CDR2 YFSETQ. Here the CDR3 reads CASSTFGEQYF. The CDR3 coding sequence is TGCGCCAGCAGCACCTTCGGCGAGCAGTACTTC.

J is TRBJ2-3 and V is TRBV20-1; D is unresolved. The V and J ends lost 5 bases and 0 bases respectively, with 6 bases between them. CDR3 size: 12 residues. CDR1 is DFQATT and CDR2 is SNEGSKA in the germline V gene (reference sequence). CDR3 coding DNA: TGCAGTGCTCCCCGCAGCACAGATACGCAGTATTTT. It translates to CSAPRSTDTQYF.

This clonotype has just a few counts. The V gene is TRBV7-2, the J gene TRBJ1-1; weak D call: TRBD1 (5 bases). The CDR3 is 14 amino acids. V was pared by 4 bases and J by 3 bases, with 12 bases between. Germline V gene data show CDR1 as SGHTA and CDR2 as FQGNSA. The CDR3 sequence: CASSSGFGDTEAFF. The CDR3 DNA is TGTGCCAGCAGCTCAGGGTTCGGGGACACTGAAGCTTTCTTT.

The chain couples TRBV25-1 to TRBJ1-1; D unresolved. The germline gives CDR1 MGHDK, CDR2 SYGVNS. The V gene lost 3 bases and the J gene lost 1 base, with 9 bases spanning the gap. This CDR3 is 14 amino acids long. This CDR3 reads CASSDGRWNTEAFF. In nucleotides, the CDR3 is TGTGCCAGCAGTGATGGGCGGTGGAACACTGAAGCTTTCTTT.

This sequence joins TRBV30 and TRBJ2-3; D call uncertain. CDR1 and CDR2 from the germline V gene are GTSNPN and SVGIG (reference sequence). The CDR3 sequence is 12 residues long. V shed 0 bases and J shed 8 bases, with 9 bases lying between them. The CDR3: CAWSVQKATQYF. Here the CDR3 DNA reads TGTGCCTGGAGTGTACAGAAAGCTACGCAGTATTTT.

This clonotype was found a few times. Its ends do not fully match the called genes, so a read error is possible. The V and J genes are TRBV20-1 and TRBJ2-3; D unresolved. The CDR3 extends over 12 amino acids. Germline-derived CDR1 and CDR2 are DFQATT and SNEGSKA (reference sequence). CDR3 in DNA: TGCAGTGCCAGAGACGCTAGGGTTACGCAGTATTTT. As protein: CSARDARVTQYF.

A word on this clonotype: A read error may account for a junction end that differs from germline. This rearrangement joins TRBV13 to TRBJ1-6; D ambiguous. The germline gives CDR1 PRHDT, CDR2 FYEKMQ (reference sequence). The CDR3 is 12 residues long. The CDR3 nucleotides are TGTGCCAGCGGCTTAGAACGGCGGCCCCTCCACTTT. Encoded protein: CASGLERRPLHF.

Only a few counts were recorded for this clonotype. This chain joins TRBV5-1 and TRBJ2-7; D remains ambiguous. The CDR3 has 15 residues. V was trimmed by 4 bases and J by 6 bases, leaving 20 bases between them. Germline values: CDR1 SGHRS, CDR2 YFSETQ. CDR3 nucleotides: TGCGCCAGCAGCACTAAGGACGGAAGGGTGGCCGAGCAGTACTTC. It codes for CASSTKDGRVAEQYF.

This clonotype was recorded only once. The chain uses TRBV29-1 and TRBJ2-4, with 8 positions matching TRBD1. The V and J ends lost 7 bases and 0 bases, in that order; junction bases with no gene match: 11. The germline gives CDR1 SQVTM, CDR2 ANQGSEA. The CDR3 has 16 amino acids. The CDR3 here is CSAQLQGEIAKNIQYF. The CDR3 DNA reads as TGCAGCGCCCAACTACAGGGGGAGATAGCCAAAAACATTCAGTACTTC.

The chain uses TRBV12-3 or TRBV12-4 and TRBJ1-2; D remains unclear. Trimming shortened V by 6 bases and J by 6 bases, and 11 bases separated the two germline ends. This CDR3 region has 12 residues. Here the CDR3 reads CASRRSGHGYTF. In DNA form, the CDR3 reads TGTGCCAGCAGGCGGAGTGGGCATGGCTACACCTTC.

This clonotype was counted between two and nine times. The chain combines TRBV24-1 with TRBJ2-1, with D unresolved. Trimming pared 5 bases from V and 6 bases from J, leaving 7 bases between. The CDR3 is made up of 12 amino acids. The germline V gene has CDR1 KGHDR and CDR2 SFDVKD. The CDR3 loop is CATSGQPNEQFF. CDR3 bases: TGTGCCACCAGTGGGCAGCCCAATGAGCAGTTCTTC.

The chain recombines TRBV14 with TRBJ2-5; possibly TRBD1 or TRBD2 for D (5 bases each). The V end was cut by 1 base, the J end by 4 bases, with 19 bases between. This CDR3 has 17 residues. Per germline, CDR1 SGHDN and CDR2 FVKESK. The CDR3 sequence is CASSQGGGRELVETQYF. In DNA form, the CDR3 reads TGTGCCAGCAGCCAAGGTGGCGGCAGGGAGTTGGTAGAGACCCAGTACTTC.

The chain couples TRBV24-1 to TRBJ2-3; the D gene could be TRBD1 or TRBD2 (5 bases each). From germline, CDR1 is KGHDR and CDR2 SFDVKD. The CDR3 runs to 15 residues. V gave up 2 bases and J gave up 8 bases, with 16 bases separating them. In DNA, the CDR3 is TGTGCCACCAGTGATTCCGGGACCTTGGTTGGTACGCAGTATTTT. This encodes CATSDSGTLVGTQYF.

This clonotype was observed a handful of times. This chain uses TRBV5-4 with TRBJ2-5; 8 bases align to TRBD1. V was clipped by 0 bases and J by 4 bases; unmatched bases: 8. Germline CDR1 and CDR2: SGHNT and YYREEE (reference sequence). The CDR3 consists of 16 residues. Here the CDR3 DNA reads TGTGCCAGCAGCTTGGAACGAGGACAGGGCGGAGAGACCCAGTACTTC. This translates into CASSLERGQGGETQYF.

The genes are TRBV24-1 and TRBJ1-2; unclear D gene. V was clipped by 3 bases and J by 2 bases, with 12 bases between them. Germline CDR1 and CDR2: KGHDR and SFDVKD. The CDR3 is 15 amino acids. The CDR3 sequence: CATSDADRRNYGYTF. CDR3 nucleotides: TGTGCCACCAGTGATGCGGACCGGAGGAACTATGGCTACACCTTC.

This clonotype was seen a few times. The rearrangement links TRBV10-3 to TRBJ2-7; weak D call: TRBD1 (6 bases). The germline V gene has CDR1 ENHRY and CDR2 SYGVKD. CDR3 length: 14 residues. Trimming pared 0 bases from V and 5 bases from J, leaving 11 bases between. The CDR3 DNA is TGTGCCATCAGTGAGTCGATTGAGGGGGACGAGCAGTACTTC. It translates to CAISESIEGDEQYF.

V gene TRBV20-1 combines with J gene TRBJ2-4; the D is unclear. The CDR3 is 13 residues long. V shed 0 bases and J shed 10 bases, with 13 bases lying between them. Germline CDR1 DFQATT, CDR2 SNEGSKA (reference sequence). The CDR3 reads CSARDLGVGIQYF. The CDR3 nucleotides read TGCAGTGCTAGAGATCTAGGAGTCGGTATTCAGTACTTC.

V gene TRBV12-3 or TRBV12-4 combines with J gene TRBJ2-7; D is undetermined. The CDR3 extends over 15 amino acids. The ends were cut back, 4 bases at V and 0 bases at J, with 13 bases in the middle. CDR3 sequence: CASSSRGLTSYEQYF. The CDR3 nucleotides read TGTGCCAGCAGTTCTCGTGGGTTAACCTCCTACGAGCAGTACTTC.

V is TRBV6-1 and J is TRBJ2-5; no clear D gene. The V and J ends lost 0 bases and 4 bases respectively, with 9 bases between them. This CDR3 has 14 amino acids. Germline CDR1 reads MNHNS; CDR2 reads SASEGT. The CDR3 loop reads CASSEAPSRETQYF. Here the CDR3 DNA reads TGTGCCAGCAGTGAAGCGCCCAGCAGAGAGACCCAGTACTTC.

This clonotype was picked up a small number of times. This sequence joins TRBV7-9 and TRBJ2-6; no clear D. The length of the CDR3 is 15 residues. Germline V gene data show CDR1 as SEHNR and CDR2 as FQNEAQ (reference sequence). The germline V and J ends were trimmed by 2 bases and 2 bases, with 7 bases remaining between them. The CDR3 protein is CASSLLRPGANVLTF. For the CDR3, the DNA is TGTGCCAGCAGCTTATTACGACCTGGGGCCAACGTCCTGACTTTC.

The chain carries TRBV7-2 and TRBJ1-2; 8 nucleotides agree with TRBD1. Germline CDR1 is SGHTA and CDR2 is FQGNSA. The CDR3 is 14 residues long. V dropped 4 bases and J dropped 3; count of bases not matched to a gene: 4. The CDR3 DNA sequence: TGTGCCAGCAGCTCCTCAGGGGGCGACTATGGCTACACCTTC. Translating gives CASSSSGGDYGYTF.